A single sample gave rise to the 18 T cell receptor beta chains below, sequenced in a study of Ad26.COV2.S vaccination and SARS-CoV-2 variants. TCRdb's copy holds only in-frame clones and misses some; the assay was immunoSEQ multiplex PCR. The table records under 250,000 clones, roughly 85% of them present only once. This sample's treatment: some 20 received Ad26.COV2.S at low or high dose, single or two shots; 5 received placebo; per-sample allocation not given. Following the first vaccine or placebo injection, samples were taken on day 63. Specimen: peripheral blood, collected in a trial of Ad26.COV2.S vaccine versus placebo. These receptors all stem from a person aged 18-60 years who received the Ad26.COV2.S COVID-19 vaccine or a placebo.

The chain carries TRBV6-1 and TRBJ2-3; perhaps TRBD2 as D (6 bases). Germline assignment: CDR1 MNHNS and CDR2 SASEGT. Trimming took 0 bases from V and 6 from J, leaving 10 bases between them. The CDR3 has 14 residues. CDR3 in amino acids: CASSEAGTFDTQYF. As DNA, the CDR3 is TGTGCCAGCAGTGAAGCTGGGACTTTCGATACGCAGTATTTT.

This clone showed up just a few times. The genes are TRBV19 and TRBJ1-2, with 8 positions matching TRBD1. V was clipped by 7 bases and J by 5 bases; unmatched bases: 6. The CDR3 extends over 13 amino acids. Germline V lookup: CDR1 LNHDA, CDR2 SQIVND (reference sequence). The CDR3 here is CASTAGGFYGYTF. CDR3 nucleotide sequence: TGTGCCAGTACTGCAGGGGGCTTTTATGGCTACACCTTC.

The V call is TRBV9, the J call TRBJ1-2; D remains unclear. Trimming took 0 bases from V and 0 from J, leaving 15 bases between them. CDR1 is SGDLS and CDR2 is YYNGEE in the germline V gene. The CDR3 totals 17 residues. CDR3 sequence reads: CASSVAPLGASNYGYTF. CDR3 coding DNA: TGTGCCAGCAGCGTAGCGCCCCTGGGAGCATCTAACTATGGCTACACCTTC.

Only a few counts were recorded for this clone. The genes are TRBV19 and TRBJ1-6; 8 nucleotides align to TRBD1. The germline CDR1 and CDR2 sequences are LNHDA and SQIVND (reference sequence). This CDR3 is built from 14 residues. V shed 5 bases, J shed 6 bases, and the junction held 3 bases outside the gene matches. CDR3 DNA: TGTGCCAGTAGTCCCGACAGGGGTAATTCACCCCTCCACTTT. Its protein is CASSPDRGNSPLHF. The full variable domain, with the rest looked up from reference TRBV19 and TRBJ1-6, is DGGITQSPKYLFRKEGQNVTLSCEQNLNHDAMYWYRQDPGQGLRLIYYSQIVNDFQKGDIAEGYSVSREKKESFPLTVTSAQKNPTAFYLCASSPDRGNSPLHFGNGTRLTVT.

V gene TRBV16 combines with J gene TRBJ1-1; D is ambiguous. V was pared by 4 bases and J by 3 bases, with 27 bases between. There are 19 residues in the CDR3. Germline CDR1 KGHSY, CDR2 FQNENV. The CDR3 loop is CASSPFRQPLRTRDTEAFF. In DNA form, the CDR3 reads TGTGCCAGCAGCCCCTTCCGACAACCCTTGCGGACCCGTGACACTGAAGCTTTCTTT.

This chain uses TRBV7-2 with TRBJ1-5; the match to TRBD1 covers 10 bases. The V gene end was trimmed by 4 bases and the J gene end by 7 bases; junction bases not matched to a gene: 7. The length of the CDR3 is 15 residues. Germline V gene data show CDR1 as SGHTA and CDR2 as FQGNSA. CDR3 bases: TGTGCCAGCAGCTGGGACAGGGGAACCGACCAGCCCCAGCATTTT. Translation: CASSWDRGTDQPQHF.

The V gene is TRBV7-2, the J gene TRBJ2-5; 9 bases are shared with TRBD2. The V gene end was trimmed by 0 bases and the J gene end by 5 bases; junction bases not matched to a gene: 10. In germline, CDR1 is SGHTA, CDR2 FQGNSA. This CDR3 is 17 amino acids long. CDR3 bases: TGTGCCAGCAGCTTAGCGCGGGGGGGAGATTTTGGGGAGACCCAGTACTTC. It specifies CASSLARGGDFGETQYF.

V usage is TRBV28 and J usage is TRBJ1-2, with D unresolved. Germline loops: CDR1 MDHEN, CDR2 SYDVKM. The CDR3 is made up of 14 amino acids. V lost 3 bases to trimming and J lost 5 bases, with 13 bases between them. CDR3 loop: CASSFGPVLYGYTF. The CDR3 nucleotides read TGTGCCAGCAGTTTTGGGCCAGTGCTTTATGGCTACACCTTC.

The chain recombines TRBV19 with TRBJ2-1, with 13 bases matching TRBD2. Germline CDR1 is LNHDA and CDR2 is SQIVND (reference sequence). The CDR3 consists of 18 residues. Trimming removed 4 bases from V and 4 bases from J; junction bases left unmatched: 10. CDR3 in DNA: TGTGCCAGTAGTACTCGAAGGACTAGCGGGGGAAGGTACAATGAGCAGTTCTTC. Encoded protein: CASSTRRTSGGRYNEQFF.

The chain joins TRBV9 to TRBJ2-1; no clear D gene. Germline CDR1 is SGDLS and CDR2 is YYNGEE. With 1 base removed from V and 8 bases from J, the gap between germline ends came to 7 bases. The CDR3 covers 12 residues. The CDR3 sequence: CASSVSLYEQFF. The CDR3 DNA sequence: TGTGCCAGCAGCGTATCTCTGTATGAGCAGTTCTTC.

The chain is built from TRBV20-1 and TRBJ2-1, with 7 nucleotides matching TRBD2. V shed 3 bases, J shed 7 bases, and the junction held 6 bases outside the gene matches. Per germline, CDR1 DFQATT and CDR2 SNEGSKA (reference sequence). This CDR3 region has 13 residues. The CDR3 region has the DNA TGCAGTGCTAGTCTCGGGGGGATGAATGAGCAGTTCTTC. Its protein is CSASLGGMNEQFF.

In nucleotides, the CDR3 is TGTGCCAGCTCACCTCGAGAGTTGGAAGCTTTCTTT. Its translation: CASSPRELEAFF. This chain joins TRBV18 and TRBJ1-1; D gene uncertain. CDR3 length equals 12 residues. V was trimmed by 3 bases and J by 8 bases, leaving 10 bases between them. Germline V gene lookup returns CDR1 KGHSH and CDR2 LQKENI.

V is TRBV18 and J is TRBJ1-5, with 7 nucleotides matching TRBD1. The V gene end was trimmed by 5 bases and the J gene end by 3 bases; junction bases not matched to a gene: 1. Germline V gene data show CDR1 as KGHSH and CDR2 as LQKENI. This CDR3 has 13 residues. CDR3 bases: TGTGCCAGCTCAACAGGGGTCAATCAGCCCCAGCATTTT. Amino acid sequence: CASSTGVNQPQHF. Based on the CDR3 plus reference TRBV18 and TRBJ1-5, the full variable domain is NAGVMQNPRHLVRRRGQEARLRCSPMKGHSHVYWYRQLPEEGLKFMVYLQKENIIDESGMPKERFSAEFPKEGPSILRIQQVVRGDSAAYFCASSTGVNQPQHFGDGTRLSIL.

The chain uses TRBV19 and TRBJ1-2; D call uncertain. CDR1 is LNHDA, CDR2 SQIVND, per germline (reference sequence). V was cut by 4 bases and J by 0 bases, with 12 bases left in between. The CDR3 is 15 amino acids. In DNA form, the CDR3 reads TGTGCCAGTAGTAATATGGGTTCAGCTAACTATGGCTACACCTTC. Encoded protein: CASSNMGSANYGYTF.

DNA of the CDR3: TGCGCCAGCAGCCTAACTAGCGGGTACACAGATACGCAGTATTTT. It specifies CASSLTSGYTDTQYF. This chain links TRBV4-3 with TRBJ2-3, with 9 bases aligning to TRBD2. Trimming cost V 4 bases and J 2 bases; bases outside gene matches: 4. Germline V lookup: CDR1 LGHNA, CDR2 YSLEER. The CDR3 sequence is 15 residues long.

The rearrangement uses TRBV6-2 or TRBV6-3 and TRBJ2-1, with D uncertain. Germline lookup yields CDR1 MNHEY and CDR2 SVGEGT. This CDR3 comprises 15 residues. V shed 0 bases and J shed 3 bases, with 9 bases lying between them. The CDR3 bases are TGTGCCAGCAGTTACTCGGGAAACGGCTACAATGAGCAGTTCTTC. Translation: CASSYSGNGYNEQFF.

V and J are TRBV5-5 and TRBJ2-7; a possible D gene is TRBD1 (6 bases). V gave up 2 bases and J gave up 2 bases, with 11 bases separating them. The CDR3 has 14 amino acids. CDR1 and CDR2 from the germline V gene are SGHKS and YYEKEE (reference sequence). The chain's CDR3 is CASSLQGAAYEQYV. The DNA of the CDR3 is TGTGCCAGCAGCTTACAGGGTGCGGCCTACGAGCAGTACGTC.

This rearrangement joins TRBV5-1 to TRBJ1-3; D remains unclear. Trimming pared 4 bases from V and 2 bases from J, leaving 13 bases between. The CDR3 length is 15 residues. Germline values: CDR1 SGHRS, CDR2 YFSETQ. CDR3 protein: CASSIGDLPGNTIYF. The CDR3 DNA follows: TGCGCCAGCAGCATCGGGGATTTACCTGGAAACACCATATATTTT. Supplemented by reference TRBV5-1 and TRBJ1-3, the full variable domain reads KAGVTQTPRYLIKTRGQQVTLSCSPISGHRSVSWYQQTPGQGLQFLFEYFSETQRNKGNFPGRFSGRQFSNSRSEMNVSTLELGDSALYLCASSIGDLPGNTIYFGEGSWLTVV.